Given below is one T cell receptor (beta chain) in context. This entry is derived from a study of blood T cells in healthy people across ages. The second PCR ran about 7 to 12 cycles with a sample-barcoded 5' primer and J-beta primers. MiXCR, applied by TCRdb to the 5' RACE reads, yields one record per CDR3 protein. The sample yields 800,000 to 1,300,000 distinct CDR3 sequences, about 25% seen once. These data were also filed under a second study, of T cells of mothers and their children.

The source material was blood. This clonotype was sampled from a girl aged 2-10 years in good health.

DNA for the CDR3: TGCAGTGCTAGAGATCGCGGGAGAAAGACCCAGTACTTC. As protein: CSARDRGRKTQYF. The V call is TRBV20-1, the J call TRBJ2-1, with 7 bases identical to TRBD2. The J call is uncertain, as TRBJ2-5 better fits the DNA end. There are 13 residues in the CDR3. Germline V lookup: CDR1 DFQATT, CDR2 SNEGSKA (reference sequence).